This TCR beta chain was retrieved from a study of CD8+ T cells in alopecia areata. Whole-study findings and limits: Lesional tissue from the scalp (especially in alopecia totalis/universalis) showed higher clonality than normal scalp. Normal skin's resident alphabeta T cells are also sequenced in scalp samples.

Separation by sorting yielded CD4+ and CD8+ T cells from PBMCs. The sequencing template was cDNA reverse transcribed from extracted RNA. Libraries were prepared by immunoSEQ multiplex PCR; TCRdb keeps only in-frame clonotypes and omits some of them. The sample shows roughly 100,000 clones, around three fifths of them seen only once. V was pared by 0 bases and J by 5 bases, with 9 bases between. Germline CDR1 and CDR2: SGHRS and YFSETQ. The CDR3 consists of 14 residues. This clone was seen only once. The antigen remains undetermined. The V and J genes are TRBV5-1 and TRBJ2-1; no firm D call. This clonotype was obtained from a human donor in good health. Sequenced sample: CD4+ T cells sorted from blood. The CDR3 here is CASSLDRFDNEQFF. CDR3 in DNA: TGCGCCAGCAGCTTGGATAGGTTTGACAATGAGCAGTTCTTC.